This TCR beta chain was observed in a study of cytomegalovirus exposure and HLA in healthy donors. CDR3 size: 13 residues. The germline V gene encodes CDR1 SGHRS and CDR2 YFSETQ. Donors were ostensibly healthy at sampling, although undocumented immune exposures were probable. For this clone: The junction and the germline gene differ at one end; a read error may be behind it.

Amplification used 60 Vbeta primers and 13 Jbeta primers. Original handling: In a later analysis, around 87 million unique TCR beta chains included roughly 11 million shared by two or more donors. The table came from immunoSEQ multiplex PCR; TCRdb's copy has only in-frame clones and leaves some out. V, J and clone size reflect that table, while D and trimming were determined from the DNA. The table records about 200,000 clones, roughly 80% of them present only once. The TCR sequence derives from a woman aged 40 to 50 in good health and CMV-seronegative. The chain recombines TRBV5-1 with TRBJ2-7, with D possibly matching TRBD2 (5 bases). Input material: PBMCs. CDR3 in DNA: TGCGCCAGCAGCACCGAAATTAGCGCCCCTCATAACTTC. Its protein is CASSTEISAPHNF.